Here is one T cell receptor beta chain with its context. The sample belongs to a study of blood T cell repertoires in COVID-19. The repertoire was sequenced with immunoSEQ multiplex PCR; TCRdb's copy has only in-frame clones and lacks some. This sample has some 700,000 clones, with approximately 90% found just once. Sequencing used peripheral blood. The TCR originated in a woman aged 18-30 years with acute or convalescent COVID-19.

This CDR3 reads CASSQGNYYGYTF. The CDR3 DNA follows: TGTGCCAGCAGCCAGGGCAATTACTATGGCTACACCTTC. The chain combines TRBV6-5 with TRBJ1-2; a possible D gene is TRBD1 (5 bases). The V gene's germline CDR1 is MNHEY and CDR2 SVGAGI. The length of the CDR3 is 13 residues. V shed 6 bases and J shed 3 bases, with 11 bases lying between them.